This T cell receptor beta chain was recovered during a study of T-cell memory formation after mild COVID-19. With 1 base removed from V and 2 bases from J, the gap between germline ends came to 11 bases. Germline V CDR1 and CDR2: SEHNR, FQNEAQ (reference sequence). The CDR3 has 15 residues. Barcoded TCR alpha and TCR beta cDNA libraries with UMIs came from 5'RACE using constant-segment primers. TCRdb re-derived calls from the 5' RACE reads in MiXCR, one entry per CDR3 protein. The sample records some 350,000 distinct CDR3 sequences, approximately 16% being singletons. Notes on this clonotype: The antigen is not known.

Overall study results and limits: Among CD4+ contracting clones, most were CM and EM, and CD8+ ones EMRA. Clones from the second wave (peaking day 37) had unconfirmed SARS-CoV-2 specificity. Cross-reactive memory seemingly joined, as some responding clones were found in pre-infection memory.

The specimen sequenced was PBMCs or a T cell subset sorted from them (not recorded which). This chain connects TRBV7-9 to TRBJ1-2; no definite D call. The sequence derives from a man aged 18 to 30 who had mild COVID-19 (a few samples of this study predate the infection). Cell type and time point are not known. The CDR3 here is CASSLVKQENYGYTF. Written as DNA, the CDR3 is TGTGCCAGCAGCTTAGTCAAGCAGGAGAACTATGGCTACACCTTC.